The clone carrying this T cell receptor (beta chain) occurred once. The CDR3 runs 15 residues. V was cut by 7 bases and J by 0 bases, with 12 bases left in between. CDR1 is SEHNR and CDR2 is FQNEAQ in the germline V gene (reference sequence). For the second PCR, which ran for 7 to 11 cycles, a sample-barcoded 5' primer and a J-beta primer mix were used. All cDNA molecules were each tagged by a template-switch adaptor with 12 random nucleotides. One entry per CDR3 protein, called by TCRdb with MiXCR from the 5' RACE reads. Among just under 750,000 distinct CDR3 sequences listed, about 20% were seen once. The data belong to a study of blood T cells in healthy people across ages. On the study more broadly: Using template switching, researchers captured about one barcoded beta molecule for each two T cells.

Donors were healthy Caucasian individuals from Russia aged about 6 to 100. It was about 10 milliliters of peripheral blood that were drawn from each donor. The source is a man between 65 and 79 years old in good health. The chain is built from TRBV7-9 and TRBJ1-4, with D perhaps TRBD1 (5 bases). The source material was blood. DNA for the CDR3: TGTGCCAGCAACTCCGGGACGCCAACTAATGAAAAACTGTTTTTT. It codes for CASNSGTPTNEKLFF.